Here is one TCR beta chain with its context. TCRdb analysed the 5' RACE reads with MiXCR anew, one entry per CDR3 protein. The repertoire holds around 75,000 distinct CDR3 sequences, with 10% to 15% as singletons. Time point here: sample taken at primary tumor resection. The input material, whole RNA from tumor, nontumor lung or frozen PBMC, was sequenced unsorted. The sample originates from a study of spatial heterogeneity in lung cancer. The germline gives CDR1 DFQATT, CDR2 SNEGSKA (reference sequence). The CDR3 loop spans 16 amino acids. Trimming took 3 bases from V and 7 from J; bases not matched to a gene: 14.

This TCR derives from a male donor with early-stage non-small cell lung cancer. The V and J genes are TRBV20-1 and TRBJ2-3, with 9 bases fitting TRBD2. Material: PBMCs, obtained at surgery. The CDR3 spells CSASLGPTSGGYTQYF. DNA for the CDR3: TGCAGTGCTAGTTTGGGACCGACTAGCGGCGGTTATACGCAGTATTTT.